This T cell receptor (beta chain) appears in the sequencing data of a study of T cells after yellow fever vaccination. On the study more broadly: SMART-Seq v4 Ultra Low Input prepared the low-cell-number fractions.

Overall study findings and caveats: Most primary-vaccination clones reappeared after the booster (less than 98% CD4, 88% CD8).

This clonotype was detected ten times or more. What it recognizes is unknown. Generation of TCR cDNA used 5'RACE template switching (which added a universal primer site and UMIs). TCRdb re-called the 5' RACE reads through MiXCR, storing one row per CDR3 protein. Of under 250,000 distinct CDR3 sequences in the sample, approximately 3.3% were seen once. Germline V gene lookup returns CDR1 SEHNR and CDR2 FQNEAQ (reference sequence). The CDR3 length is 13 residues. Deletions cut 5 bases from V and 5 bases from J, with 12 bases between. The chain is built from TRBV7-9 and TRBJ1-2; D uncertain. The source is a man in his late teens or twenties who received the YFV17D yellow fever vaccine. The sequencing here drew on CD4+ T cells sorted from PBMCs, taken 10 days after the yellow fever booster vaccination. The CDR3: CASSPLGGYGYTF. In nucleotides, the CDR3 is TGTGCCAGCAGCCCCCTGGGTGGGTATGGCTACACCTTC. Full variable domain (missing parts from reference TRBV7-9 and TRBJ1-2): DTGVSQNPRHKITKRGQNVTFRCDPISEHNRLYWYRQTLGQGPEFLTYFQNEAQLEKSRLLSDRFSAERPKGSFSTLEIQRTEQGDSAMYLCASSPLGGYGYTFGSGTRLTVV.